These T cell receptor beta chains were read from a single sample in a study of CD8+ T cells in alopecia areata. Here immunoSEQ multiplex PCR was the method, and the copy in TCRdb shows in-frame clones only, minus some. The sample records about 120,000 clones, under 40% being singletons. The source material was CD4+ T cells sorted from blood. The receptors stem from a human donor with alopecia areata. CDR3s leave out the opening cysteine and the closing phenylalanine or tryptophan. Rows give clone size only sometimes, using once, few, many, or a class for an expanded clone.

>TRBV6-6|.
ASSYIAKETQY
>TRBV6-6|.
ASSPVGTGNSPLH
>TRBV29-1|once
SVAGTGGFSTDTQY
>TRBV4-3|few
ASSQDGTVYTGELF
>TRBV5-6|.
ASSLDWYTGELF
>TRBV5-6|.
ASSSTGTSALGETQY
>TRBV30|.
AWSPTRSQPQH
>TRBV4-2|.
ASSQPPGGETDTQY
>TRBV11-2|.
ASSLNGGSTDTQY
>TRBV9|.
ASSPYVTDTQY
>TRBV29-1|few
SVRQGENTGELF
>TRBV20-1|.
SARVPGTAY
>TRBV4-2|.
ASSQDQGGVEQF
>TRBV4-3|.
ASSLGTGQGISYEQY
>TRBV30|.
AWRLAGAPDTQY
>TRBV2|.
ASKWSGSNIQY
>TRBV7-2|few
ASSSSTSGTGSTDTQY
>TRBV29-1|few
SAQRNKYGYT
>TRBV29-1|few
SVVTGPQETQY
>TRBV7-2|once
ASSSTGLSYEQY
>TRBV23-1|few
ASSPPPGQCLNTEAF
>TRBV4-2|once
ASSQDTTSYEQY
>TRBV11-2|.
ASSFGETQY
>TRBV7-6|.
ASSTGLAGTQY
>TRBV5-1|.
ASSSTGEEQY
>TRBV7-9|few
ASSRRGPTNTGELF
>TRBV2|.
ASSELGTSTGELF
>TRBV27|.
ASISSGPTDTQY
>TRBV29-1|.
SAGTGAPYEQY
>TRBV7-9|few
ASTVTTGGELF
>TRBV28|.
ASSLMQAQGAKNIQY
>TRBV28|.
ASSADRKSEQY
>TRBV4-3|.
ASSQGHSLGYEQY
>TRBV7-9|many
ASSYTGGADTQY
>TRBV29-1|few
SVEGGRAAGEQY
>TRBV2|.
ASSEFRENTEAF
>TRBV27|.
ASSSPAGRRTGELF
>TRBV5-6|.
ASSLVTDYGYT
>TRBV9|.
ASSPGLYNEQF
>TRBV4-3|few
ASSQDPPHASKNIQY
>TRBV18|.
VSSTTGLSGYT
>TRBV29-1|once
SVEAPDREWDGTEAF
>TRBV19|few
ASSSAYEQY
>TRBV5-4|.
ASSLTGGTQETQY
>TRBV29-1|.
SVAVGPTTSYEQY
>TRBV29-1|.
SVEDGGLHVKDEQF